The rows below give T cell receptor beta chains drawn from one sample of a study of blood T cell repertoires in COVID-19. Sequencing used immunoSEQ multiplex PCR; TCRdb keeps in-frame clones, though not all of them. This table holds roughly 130,000 clones, approximately 88% found once. Material: PBMCs or T cells enriched from blood (not recorded which). The receptors come from a man in his forties or fifties with acute COVID-19. Both conserved end residues are part of each CDR3. The order of the fields is V gene, CDR3 protein.

TRBV11-3 | CASSPGTGGKTEAFF
TRBV29-1 | CSVSDDPYEQYF
TRBV11-2 | CASSFRQDSGHEQFF
TRBV12-3/TRBV12-4 | CASSLAGAYGYTF
TRBV15 | CATSRGTGPPSGANVLTF
TRBV9 | CASSANPTAPGNTIYF
TRBV18 | CASSPASGGQSTQYF
TRBV10-3 | CAISLAGELSNEQFF
TRBV15 | CATSRASIGDRGLSQYF
TRBV28 | CASSRFVPNEKLFF
TRBV29-1 | CSVGQGNQPQHF
TRBV6-5 | CASRGTGQNYGYTF
TRBV29-1 | CSVGAADSYEQYF
TRBV5-1 | CASSLRGGAEAFF
TRBV6-5 | CASSFSNYGYTF
TRBV7-6 | CASSRGQEVSEQYF
TRBV5-5 | CASSLDPSSYNSPLHF
TRBV19 | CASSPKLGGYTEAFF
TRBV30 | CAWSVLGTGNTIYF
TRBV19 | CASSIANQPQHF
TRBV25-1 | CASSEDPASGSVHNEQFF